This T cell receptor (beta chain) appears in the sequencing data of a study of blood T cell repertoires in COVID-19 (dated by TCRdb to 2018 to 2020). Study-wide context: Samples covering the acute and convalescent phases of COVID-19 were provided by collaborators in the United States, Italy and Spain. The material from the prospective study consisted of cDNA or gDNA derived from T cells, B-cell-depleted T cells, or PBMCs. Where HLA class I and class II types were available, the types were taken from metadata supplied by the sample provider, not from assay-based typing. Samples came from the ongoing ImmuneRACE study (first 160 participants) plus 1,254 subjects from 6 global collaborators. Sample metadata almost always included a de-identified subject ID, COVID-19 status, age in years and sex. Subjects who had been exposed to COVID-19, were actively infected with it, or had recovered from it provided the deeply sampled blood TCRbeta repertoires that made up the dataset. The repertoires were released in a freely available public database intended as a resource for research on the immune response to SARS-CoV-2. What the study reported, not specific to this receptor: How much clinical and demographic metadata was included differed by source and by participant, and the metadata was provided uncurated.

At one collaborating source in Seattle, patients were enrolled during active infection and were followed longitudinally through the course of disease. Each collaborating institution followed its own protocols to collect whole blood in K2EDTA tubes. Collaborator samples were shipped for TCRbeta analysis as frozen whole blood, isolated PBMCs, or DNA extracted from either sample type. In the case of this clone: Its antigen target is currently unknown. Base qualities were left out, and no much larger clone turns up one base away.

TCRbeta CDR3 regions were amplified from genomic DNA using the immunoSEQ Assay, a bias-controlled multiplex PCR. In the source study's methods: Nucleated cell counts per sample were estimated from amplification of reference gene primers within the assay. To quantify the absolute abundance of each unique TCRbeta CDR3 rearrangement, sequence reads were collapsed and filtered. For each sample, productive Simpson clonality was calculated as the square root of Simpson's diversity index over productive rearrangements. The immuneACCESS repertoire file appears here via TCRdb, limited to in-frame rearrangements. These files lack a portion of the clones; in checked studies, under half of the deficit traces to unresolved V genes, and the cause of the others is not known. The V and J calls and the clone size are those of that table, but D and trimming were determined from the DNA. This sample has hundreds of thousands of clones in its table, and 88% of those were observed once. The ten largest clones take up 5% to 6.5% of the sample.

Source material: peripheral blood. The TCR originated in a woman aged 25-40 years with COVID-19, enrolled during active disease.

The DNA reads as follows: TGCGCCAGCAGCCAATGGACTAGCGGACAAGAGACCCAGTACTTC. Its translation is CASSQWTSGQETQYF. The chain joins TRBV4-1 to TRBJ2-5, with 10 bases aligning to TRBD2. After removal of 2 bases from V and 2 bases from J, the junction retains 2 bases not matched to a gene. The CDR3 runs 15 amino acids, cysteine and phenylalanine included. The CDR3 DNA has 45 bases and is translated from base 1. CDR1 and CDR2 are drawn from the germline V gene: MGHRA, YSYEKL.